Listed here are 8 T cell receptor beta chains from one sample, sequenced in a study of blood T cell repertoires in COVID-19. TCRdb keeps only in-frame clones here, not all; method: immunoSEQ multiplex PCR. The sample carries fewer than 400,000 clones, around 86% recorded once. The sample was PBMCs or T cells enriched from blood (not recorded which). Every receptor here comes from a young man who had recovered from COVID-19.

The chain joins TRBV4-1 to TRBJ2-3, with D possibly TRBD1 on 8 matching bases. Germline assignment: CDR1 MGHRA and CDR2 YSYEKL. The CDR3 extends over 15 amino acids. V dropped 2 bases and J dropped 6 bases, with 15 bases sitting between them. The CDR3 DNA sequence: TGCGCCAGCAGCCAATTACAGGGGGGGGTGGATACGCAGTATTTT. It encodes CASSQLQGGVDTQYF.

CDR3 DNA: TGTGCCAGCAGCGTAGCCTGGCGGAGTCCCAATGAGCAGTTCTTC. Translating it yields CASSVAWRSPNEQFF. The chain couples TRBV9 to TRBJ2-1, with D unclear. Trimming cost V 0 bases and J 6 bases, with 13 bases left between them. The length of the CDR3 is 15 residues. Germline V lookup: CDR1 SGDLS, CDR2 YYNGEE.

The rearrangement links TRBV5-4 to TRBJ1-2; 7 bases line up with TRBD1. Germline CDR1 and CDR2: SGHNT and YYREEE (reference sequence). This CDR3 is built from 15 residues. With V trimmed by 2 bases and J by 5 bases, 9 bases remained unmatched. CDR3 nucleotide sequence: TGTGCCAGCAGCTTAGGGGGCCCCCTCGCTTATGGCTACACCTTC. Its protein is CASSLGGPLAYGYTF. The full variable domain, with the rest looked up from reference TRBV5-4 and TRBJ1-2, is ETGVTQSPTHLIKTRGQQVTLRCSSQSGHNTVSWYQQALGQGPQFIFQYYREEENGRGNFPPRFSGLQFPNYSSELNVNALELDDSALYLCASSLGGPLAYGYTFGSGTRLTVV.

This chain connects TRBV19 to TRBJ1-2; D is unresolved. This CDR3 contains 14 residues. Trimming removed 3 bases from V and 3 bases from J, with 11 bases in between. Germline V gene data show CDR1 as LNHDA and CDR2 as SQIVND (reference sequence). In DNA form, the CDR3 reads TGTGCCAGTAGTATCGGCGCGGATTACTATGGCTACACCTTC. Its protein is CASSIGADYYGYTF.

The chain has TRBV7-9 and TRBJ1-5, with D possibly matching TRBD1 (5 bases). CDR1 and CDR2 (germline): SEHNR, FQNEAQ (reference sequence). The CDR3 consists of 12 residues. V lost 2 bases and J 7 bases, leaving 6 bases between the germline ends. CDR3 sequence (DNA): TGTGCCAGCAGCTTACAGGGCCAGCCCCAGCATTTT. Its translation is CASSLQGQPQHF.

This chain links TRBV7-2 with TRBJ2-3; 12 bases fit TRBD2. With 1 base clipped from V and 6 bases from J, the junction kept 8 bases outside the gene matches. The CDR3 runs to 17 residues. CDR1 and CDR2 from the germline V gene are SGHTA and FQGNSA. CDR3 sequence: CASSLEGLAGGRDTQYF. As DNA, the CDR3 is TGTGCCAGCAGCTTAGAAGGGCTAGCGGGAGGGAGGGATACGCAGTATTTT. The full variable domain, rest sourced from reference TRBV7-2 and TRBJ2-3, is GAGVSQSPSNKVTEKGKDVELRCDPISGHTALYWYRQSLGQGLEFLIYFQGNSAPDKSGLPSDRFSAERTGGSVSTLTIQRTQQEDSAVYLCASSLEGLAGGRDTQYFGPGTRLTVL.

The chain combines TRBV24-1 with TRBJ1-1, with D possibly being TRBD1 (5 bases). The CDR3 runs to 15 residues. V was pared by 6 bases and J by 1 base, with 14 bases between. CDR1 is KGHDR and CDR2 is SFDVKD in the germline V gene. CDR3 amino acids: CATSSGASGNTEAFF. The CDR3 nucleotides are TGTGCCACCAGTAGTGGGGCATCGGGGAACACTGAAGCTTTCTTT.

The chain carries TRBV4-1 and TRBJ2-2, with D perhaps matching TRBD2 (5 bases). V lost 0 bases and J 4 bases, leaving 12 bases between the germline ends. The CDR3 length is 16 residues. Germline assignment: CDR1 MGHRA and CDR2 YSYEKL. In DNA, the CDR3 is TGCGCCAGCAGCCAAGATCCCGGACTCACCACCGGGGAGCTGTTTTTT. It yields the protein CASSQDPGLTTGELFF.